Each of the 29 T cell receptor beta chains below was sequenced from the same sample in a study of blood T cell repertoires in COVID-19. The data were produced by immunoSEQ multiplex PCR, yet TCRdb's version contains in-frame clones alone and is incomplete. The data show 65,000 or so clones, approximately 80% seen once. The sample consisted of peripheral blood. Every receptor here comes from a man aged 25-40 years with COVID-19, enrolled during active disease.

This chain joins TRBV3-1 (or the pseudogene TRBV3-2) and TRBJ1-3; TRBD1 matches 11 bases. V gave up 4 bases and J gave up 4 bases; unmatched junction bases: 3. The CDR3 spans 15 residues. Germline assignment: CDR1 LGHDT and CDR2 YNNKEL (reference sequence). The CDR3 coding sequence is TGTGCCAGCAGCCGTCGGACAGGGGGCGGAAACACCATATATTTT. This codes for CASSRRTGGGNTIYF.

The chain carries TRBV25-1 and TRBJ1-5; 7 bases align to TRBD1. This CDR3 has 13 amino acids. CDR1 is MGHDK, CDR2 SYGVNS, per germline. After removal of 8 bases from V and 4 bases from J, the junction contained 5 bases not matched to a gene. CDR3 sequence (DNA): TGTGCCAGCGGGGACAGAACTAATCAGCCCCAGCATTTT. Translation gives CASGDRTNQPQHF.

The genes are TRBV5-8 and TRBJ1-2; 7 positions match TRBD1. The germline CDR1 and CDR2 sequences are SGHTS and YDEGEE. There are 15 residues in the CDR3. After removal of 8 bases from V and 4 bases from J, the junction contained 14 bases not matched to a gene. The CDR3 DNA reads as TGTGCCAGTTCGTATAGGAGGGGGCGCGTCTATGGCTACACCTTC. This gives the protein CASSYRRGRVYGYTF.

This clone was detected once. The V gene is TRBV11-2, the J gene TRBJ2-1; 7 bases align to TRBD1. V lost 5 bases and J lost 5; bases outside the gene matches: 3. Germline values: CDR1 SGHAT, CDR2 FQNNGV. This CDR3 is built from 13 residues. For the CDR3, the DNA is TGTGCCAGCAGCCCAGACAGGGACAATGAGCAGTTCTTC. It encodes CASSPDRDNEQFF.

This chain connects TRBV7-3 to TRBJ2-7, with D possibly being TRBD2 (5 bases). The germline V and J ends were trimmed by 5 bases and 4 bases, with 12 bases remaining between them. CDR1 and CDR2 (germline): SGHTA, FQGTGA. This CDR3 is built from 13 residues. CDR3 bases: TGTGCCAGCAGCCTAGCCAGCAGTTACGAGCAGTACTTC. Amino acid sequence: CASSLASSYEQYF.

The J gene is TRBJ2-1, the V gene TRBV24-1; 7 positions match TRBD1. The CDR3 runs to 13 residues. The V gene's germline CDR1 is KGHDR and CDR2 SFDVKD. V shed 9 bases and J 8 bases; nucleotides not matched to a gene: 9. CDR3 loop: CATGDPQGDEQFF. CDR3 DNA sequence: TGTGCCACCGGGGACCCCCAGGGGGATGAGCAGTTCTTC.

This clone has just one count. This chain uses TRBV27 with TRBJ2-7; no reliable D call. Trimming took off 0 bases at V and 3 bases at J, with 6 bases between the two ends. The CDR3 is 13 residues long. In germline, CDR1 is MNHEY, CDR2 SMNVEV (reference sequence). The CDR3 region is CASSLSRVYEQYF. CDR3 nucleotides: TGTGCCAGCAGTTTATCCCGGGTCTACGAGCAGTACTTC.

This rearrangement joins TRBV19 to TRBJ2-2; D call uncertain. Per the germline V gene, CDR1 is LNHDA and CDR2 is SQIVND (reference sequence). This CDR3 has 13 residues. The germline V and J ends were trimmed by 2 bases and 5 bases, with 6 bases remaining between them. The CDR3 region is CASSIKLTGELFF. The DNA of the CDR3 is TGTGCCAGTAGTATAAAACTAACCGGGGAGCTGTTTTTT.

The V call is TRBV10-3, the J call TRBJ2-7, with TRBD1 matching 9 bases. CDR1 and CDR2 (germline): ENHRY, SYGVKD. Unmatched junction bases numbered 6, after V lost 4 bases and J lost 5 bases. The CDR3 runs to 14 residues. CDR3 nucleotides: TGTGCCATCAGTGTCGCTCGGACAGGGGACGAGCAGTACTTC. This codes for CAISVARTGDEQYF.

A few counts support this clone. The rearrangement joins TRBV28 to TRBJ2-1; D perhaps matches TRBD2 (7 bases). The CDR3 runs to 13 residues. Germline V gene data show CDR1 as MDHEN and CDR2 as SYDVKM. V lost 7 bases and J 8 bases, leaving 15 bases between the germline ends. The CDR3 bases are TGTGCCAGCACCGCCGGGGGGCGGGATGAGCAGTTCTTC. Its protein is CASTAGGRDEQFF.

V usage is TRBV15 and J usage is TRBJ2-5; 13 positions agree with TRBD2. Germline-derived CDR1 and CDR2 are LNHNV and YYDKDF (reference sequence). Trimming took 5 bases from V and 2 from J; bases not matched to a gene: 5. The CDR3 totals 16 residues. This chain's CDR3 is CATSAILAGGQETQYF. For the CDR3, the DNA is TGTGCCACCAGCGCAATACTAGCGGGAGGGCAAGAGACCCAGTACTTC.

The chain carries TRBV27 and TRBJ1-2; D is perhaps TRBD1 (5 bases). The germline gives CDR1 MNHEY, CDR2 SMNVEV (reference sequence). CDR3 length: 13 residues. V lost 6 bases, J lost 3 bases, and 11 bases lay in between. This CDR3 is CASRQGGHYGYTF. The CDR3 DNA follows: TGTGCCAGCAGGCAGGGAGGGCACTATGGCTACACCTTC.

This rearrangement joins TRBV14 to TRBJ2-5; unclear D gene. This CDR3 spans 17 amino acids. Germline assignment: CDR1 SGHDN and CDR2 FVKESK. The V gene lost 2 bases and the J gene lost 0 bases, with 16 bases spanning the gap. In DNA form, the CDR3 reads TGTGCCAGCAGCCAACTCCCGGGTCCCACTTACCAAGAGACCCAGTACTTC. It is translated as CASSQLPGPTYQETQYF.

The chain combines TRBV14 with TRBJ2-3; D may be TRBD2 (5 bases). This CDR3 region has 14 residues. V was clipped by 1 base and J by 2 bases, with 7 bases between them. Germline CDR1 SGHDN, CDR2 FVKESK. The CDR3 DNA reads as TGTGCCAGCAGCCAAGTAGCGTACACAGATACGCAGTATTTT. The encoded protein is CASSQVAYTDTQYF.

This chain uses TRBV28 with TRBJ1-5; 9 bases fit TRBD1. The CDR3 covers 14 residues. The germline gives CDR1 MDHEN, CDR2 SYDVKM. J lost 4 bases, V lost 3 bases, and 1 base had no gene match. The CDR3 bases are TGTGCCAGCAGTTTCGACAGGGGGAATCAGCCCCAGCATTTT. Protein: CASSFDRGNQPQHF.

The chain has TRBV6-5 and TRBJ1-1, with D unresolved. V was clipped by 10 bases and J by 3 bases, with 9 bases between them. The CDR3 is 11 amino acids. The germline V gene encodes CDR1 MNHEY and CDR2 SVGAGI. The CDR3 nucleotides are TGTGCCACCCTAATGCACACTGAAGCTTTCTTT. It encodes CATLMHTEAFF.

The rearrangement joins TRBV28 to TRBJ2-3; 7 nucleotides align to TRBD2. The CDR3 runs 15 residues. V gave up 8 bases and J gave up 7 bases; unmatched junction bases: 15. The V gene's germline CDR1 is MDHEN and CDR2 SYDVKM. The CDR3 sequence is CASESPGLRQYTQYF. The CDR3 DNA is TGTGCCAGCGAATCTCCGGGACTAAGACAATATACGCAGTATTTT.

This CDR3 is CASSLGLLAGVPPRETQYF. The CDR3 region has the DNA TGTGCCAGCAGCTTAGGTTTACTAGCGGGAGTCCCCCCACGGGAGACCCAGTACTTC. This sequence joins TRBV11-3 and TRBJ2-5; 11 nucleotides align to TRBD2. The CDR3 length is 19 residues. V dropped 1 base and J dropped 5; count of bases not matched to a gene: 15. Germline CDR1 SGHNT, CDR2 YENEEA.

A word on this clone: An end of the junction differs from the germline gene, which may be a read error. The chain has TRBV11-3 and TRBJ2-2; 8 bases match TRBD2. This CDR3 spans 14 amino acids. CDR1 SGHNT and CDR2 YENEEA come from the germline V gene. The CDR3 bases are TGTGCCAGCAGTTTAGCGGGAAAGACCGGGGAGCTGTTTTTT. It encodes CASSLAGKTGELFF.

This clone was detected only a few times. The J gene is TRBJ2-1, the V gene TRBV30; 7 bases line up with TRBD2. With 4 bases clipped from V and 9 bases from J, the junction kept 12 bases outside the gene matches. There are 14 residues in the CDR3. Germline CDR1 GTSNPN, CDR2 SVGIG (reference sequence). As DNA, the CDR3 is TGTGCCTGGAACAGACGGACTAGAGCGGCTGAGCAGTTCTTC. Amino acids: CAWNRRTRAAEQFF.

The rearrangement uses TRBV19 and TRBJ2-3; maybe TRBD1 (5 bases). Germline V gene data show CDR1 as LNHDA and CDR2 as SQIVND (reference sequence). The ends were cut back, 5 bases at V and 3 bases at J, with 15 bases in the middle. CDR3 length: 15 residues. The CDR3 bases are TGTGCCAGTAGTCTTAAGGGGTCTTGGACAGATACGCAGTATTTT. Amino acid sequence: CASSLKGSWTDTQYF. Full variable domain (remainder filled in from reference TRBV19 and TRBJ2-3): DGGITQSPKYLFRKEGQNVTLSCEQNLNHDAMYWYRQDPGQGLRLIYYSQIVNDFQKGDIAEGYSVSREKKESFPLTVTSAQKNPTAFYLCASSLKGSWTDTQYFGPGTRLTVL.

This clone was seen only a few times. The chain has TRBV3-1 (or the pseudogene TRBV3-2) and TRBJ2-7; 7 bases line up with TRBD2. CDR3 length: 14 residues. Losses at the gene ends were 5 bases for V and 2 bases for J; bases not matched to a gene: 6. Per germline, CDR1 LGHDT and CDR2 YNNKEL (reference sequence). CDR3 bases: TGTGCCAGCAGCTTAGCGGGCCGCCCCTACGAGCAGTACTTC. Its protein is CASSLAGRPYEQYF.

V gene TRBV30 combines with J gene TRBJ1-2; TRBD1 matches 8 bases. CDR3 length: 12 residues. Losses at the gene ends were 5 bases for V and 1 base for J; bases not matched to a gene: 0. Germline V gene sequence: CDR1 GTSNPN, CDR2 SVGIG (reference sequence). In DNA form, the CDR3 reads TGTGCCTGGGACAGGGGTAACTATGGCTACACCTTC. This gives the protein CAWDRGNYGYTF. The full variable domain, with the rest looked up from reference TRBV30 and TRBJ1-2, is SQTIHQWPATLVQPVGSPLSLECTVEGTSNPNLYWYRQAAGRGLQLLFYSVGIGQISSEVPQNLSASRPQDRQFILSSKKLLLSDSGFYLCAWDRGNYGYTFGSGTRLTVV.

CDR3 in DNA: TGTGCCAGCAGTGAAGGACTTCTTGATCATCAGCCCCAGCATTTT. This codes for CASSEGLLDHQPQHF. This rearrangement joins TRBV6-1 to TRBJ1-5; D unclear. V lost 1 base to trimming and J lost 5 bases, with 12 bases between them. CDR1 and CDR2 from the germline V gene are MNHNS and SASEGT. The CDR3 is 15 amino acids.

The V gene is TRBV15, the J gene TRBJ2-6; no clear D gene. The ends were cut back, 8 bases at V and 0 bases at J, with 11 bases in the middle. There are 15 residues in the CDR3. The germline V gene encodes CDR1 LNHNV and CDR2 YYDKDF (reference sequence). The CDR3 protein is CATRLERSGANVLTF. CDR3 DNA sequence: TGTGCCACCCGTCTTGAGCGCTCTGGGGCCAACGTCCTGACTTTC.

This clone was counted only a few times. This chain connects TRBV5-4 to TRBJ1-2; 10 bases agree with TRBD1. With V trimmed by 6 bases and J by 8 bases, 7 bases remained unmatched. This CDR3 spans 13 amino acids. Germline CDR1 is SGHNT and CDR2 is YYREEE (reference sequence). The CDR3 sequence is CASNLDRGYGYTF. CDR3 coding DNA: TGTGCCAGCAACCTGGACAGGGGGTACGGCTACACCTTC.

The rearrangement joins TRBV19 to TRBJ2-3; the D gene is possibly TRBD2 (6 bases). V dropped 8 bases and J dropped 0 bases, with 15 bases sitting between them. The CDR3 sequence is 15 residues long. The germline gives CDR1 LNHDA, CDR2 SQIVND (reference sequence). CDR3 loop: CASADSGLSTDTQYF. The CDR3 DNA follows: TGTGCCAGTGCTGATAGCGGCCTTAGCACAGATACGCAGTATTTT.

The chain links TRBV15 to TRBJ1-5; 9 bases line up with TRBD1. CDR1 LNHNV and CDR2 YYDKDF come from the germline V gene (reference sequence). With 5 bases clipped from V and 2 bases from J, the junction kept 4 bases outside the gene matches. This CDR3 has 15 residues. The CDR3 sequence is CATSGTGYGNQPQHF. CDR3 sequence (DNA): TGTGCCACCAGCGGGACAGGGTACGGCAATCAGCCCCAGCATTTT.

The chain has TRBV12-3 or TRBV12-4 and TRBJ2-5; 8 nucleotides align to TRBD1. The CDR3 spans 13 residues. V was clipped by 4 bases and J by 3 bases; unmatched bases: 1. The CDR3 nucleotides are TGTGCCAGCAGTTCGGACAGGGAAGAGACCCAGTACTTC. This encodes CASSSDREETQYF.